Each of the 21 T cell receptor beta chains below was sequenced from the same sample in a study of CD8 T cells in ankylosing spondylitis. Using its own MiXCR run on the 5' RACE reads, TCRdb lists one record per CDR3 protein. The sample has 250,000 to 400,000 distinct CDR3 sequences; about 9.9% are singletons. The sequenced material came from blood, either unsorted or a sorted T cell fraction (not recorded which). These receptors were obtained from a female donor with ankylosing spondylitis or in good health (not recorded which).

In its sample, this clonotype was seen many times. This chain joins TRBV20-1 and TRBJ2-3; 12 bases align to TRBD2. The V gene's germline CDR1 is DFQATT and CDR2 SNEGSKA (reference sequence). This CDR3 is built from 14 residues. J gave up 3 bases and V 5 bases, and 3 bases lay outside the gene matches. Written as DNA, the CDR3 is TGCAGTGCTCGACTAGCGGGAGCGACAGATACGCAGTATTTT. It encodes CSARLAGATDTQYF.

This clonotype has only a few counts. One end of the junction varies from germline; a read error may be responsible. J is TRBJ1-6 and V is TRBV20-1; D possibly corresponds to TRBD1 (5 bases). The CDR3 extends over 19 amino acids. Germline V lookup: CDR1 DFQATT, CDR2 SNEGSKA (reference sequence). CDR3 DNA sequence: TGCTGTGCTAGTCTTCGGGACCCCCCTCATCGGTTTGGGGATTCACCCCTCCACTTT. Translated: CCASLRDPPHRFGDSPLHF.

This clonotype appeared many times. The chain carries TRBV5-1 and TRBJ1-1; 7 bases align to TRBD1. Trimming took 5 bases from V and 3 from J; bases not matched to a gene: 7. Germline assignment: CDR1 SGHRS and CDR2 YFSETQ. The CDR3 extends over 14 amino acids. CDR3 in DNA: TGCGCCAGCAGAACAGGGGATTCGGACACTGAAGCTTTCTTT. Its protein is CASRTGDSDTEAFF.

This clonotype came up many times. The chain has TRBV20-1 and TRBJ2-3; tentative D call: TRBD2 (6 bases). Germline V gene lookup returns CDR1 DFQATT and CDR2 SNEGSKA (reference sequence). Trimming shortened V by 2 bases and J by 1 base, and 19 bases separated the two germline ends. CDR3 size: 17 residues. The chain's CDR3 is CSARPRRGAWGTDTQYF. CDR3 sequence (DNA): TGCAGTGCTAGACCCCGGAGGGGAGCTTGGGGCACAGATACGCAGTATTTT.

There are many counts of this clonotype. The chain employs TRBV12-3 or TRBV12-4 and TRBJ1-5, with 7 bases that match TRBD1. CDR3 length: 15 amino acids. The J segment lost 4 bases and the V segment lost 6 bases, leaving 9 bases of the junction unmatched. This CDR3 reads CASSLTGQRNQPQHF. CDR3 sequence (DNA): TGTGCCAGCAGCCTGACAGGGCAAAGGAATCAGCCCCAGCATTTT.

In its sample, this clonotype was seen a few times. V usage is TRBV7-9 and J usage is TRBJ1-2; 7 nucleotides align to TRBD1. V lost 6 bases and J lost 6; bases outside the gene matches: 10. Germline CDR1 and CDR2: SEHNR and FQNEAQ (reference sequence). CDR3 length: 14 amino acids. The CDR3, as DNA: TGTGCCAGCAGAACAGGGGCTTGGGGTGATGGCTACACCTTC. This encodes CASRTGAWGDGYTF.

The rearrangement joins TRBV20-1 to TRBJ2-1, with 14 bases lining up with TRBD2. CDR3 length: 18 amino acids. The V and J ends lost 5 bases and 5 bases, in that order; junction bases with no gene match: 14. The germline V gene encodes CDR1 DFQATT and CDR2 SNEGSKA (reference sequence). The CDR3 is CSAPIGLAGGPNNNEQFF. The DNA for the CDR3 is TGCAGTGCTCCCATTGGACTAGCGGGAGGACCAAACAACAATGAGCAGTTCTTC.

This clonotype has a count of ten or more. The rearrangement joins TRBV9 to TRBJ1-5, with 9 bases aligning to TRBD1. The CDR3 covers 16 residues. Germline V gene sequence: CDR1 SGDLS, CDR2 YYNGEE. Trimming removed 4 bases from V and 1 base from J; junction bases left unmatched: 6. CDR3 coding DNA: TGTGCCAGCAGCCCCTCTGGACAGGGGAGCAATCAGCCCCAGCATTTT. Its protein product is CASSPSGQGSNQPQHF.

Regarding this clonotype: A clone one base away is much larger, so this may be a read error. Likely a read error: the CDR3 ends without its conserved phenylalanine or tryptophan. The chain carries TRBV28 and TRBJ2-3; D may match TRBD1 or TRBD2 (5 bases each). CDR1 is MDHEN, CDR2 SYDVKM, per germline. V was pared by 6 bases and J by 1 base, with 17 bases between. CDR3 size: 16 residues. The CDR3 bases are TGTGCCAGCAGCCAAGGGACCCCTGGGGGCACAGATACGCAGTATCTT. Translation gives CASSQGTPGGTDTQYL.

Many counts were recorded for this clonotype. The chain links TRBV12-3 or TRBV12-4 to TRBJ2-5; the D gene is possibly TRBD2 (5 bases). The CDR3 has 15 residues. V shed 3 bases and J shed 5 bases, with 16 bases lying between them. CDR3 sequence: CASSFERLRGETQYF. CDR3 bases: TGTGCCAGCAGTTTCGAACGACTCCGAGGGGAGACCCAGTACTTC.

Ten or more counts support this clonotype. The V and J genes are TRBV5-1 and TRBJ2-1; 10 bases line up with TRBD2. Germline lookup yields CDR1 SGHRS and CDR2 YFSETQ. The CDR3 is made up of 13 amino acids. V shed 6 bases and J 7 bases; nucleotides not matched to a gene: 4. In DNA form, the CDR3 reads TGCGCCAGCAACCCTAGCGGGGGTAATGAGCAGTTCTTC. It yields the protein CASNPSGGNEQFF.

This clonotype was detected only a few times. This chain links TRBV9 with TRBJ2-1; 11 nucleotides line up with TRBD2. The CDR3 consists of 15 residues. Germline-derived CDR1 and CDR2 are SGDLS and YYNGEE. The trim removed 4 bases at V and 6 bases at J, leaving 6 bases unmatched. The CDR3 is CASSPPGTSGNEQFF. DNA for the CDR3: TGTGCCAGCAGCCCCCCCGGGACTAGCGGCAATGAGCAGTTCTTC.

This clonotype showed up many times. The CDR3 loop is CASSLAGDLYGYTF. CDR3 in DNA: TGCGCCAGCAGCTTGGCTGGGGACCTGTATGGCTACACCTTC. The chain has TRBV5-1 and TRBJ1-2, with D tentatively TRBD1 (5 bases). The CDR3 is 14 residues long. The germline gives CDR1 SGHRS, CDR2 YFSETQ. Trimming shortened V by 0 bases and J by 5 bases, and 11 bases separated the two germline ends.

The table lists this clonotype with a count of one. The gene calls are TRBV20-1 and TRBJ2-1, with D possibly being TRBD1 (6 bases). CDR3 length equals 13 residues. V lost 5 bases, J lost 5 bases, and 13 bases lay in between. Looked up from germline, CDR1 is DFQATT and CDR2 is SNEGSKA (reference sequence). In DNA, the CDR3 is TGCAGTGCTGATTCCTGGGACAACAATGAGCAGTTCTTC. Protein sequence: CSADSWDNNEQFF.

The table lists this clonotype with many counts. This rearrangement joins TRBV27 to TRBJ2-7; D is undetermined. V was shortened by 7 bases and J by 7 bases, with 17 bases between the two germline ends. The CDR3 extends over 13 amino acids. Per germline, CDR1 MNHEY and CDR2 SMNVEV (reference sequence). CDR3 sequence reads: CASKVGRFSEQYF. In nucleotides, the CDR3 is TGTGCCAGCAAGGTTGGACGGTTTTCGGAGCAGTACTTC.

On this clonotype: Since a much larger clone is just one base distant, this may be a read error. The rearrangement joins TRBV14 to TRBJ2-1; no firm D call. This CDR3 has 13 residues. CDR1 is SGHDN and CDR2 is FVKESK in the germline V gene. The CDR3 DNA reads TGTACCAGCAGCCAAGTTATCCGTGGTGAGCAGTTCTTC. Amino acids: CTSSQVIRGEQFF.

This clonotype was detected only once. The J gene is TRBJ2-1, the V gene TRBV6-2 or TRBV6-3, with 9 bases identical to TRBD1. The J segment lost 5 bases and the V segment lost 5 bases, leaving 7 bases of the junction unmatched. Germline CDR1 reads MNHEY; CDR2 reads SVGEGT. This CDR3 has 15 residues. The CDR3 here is CASSIFRTGDNEQFF. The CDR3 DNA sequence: TGTGCCAGCAGTATTTTTCGGACAGGGGACAATGAGCAGTTCTTC.

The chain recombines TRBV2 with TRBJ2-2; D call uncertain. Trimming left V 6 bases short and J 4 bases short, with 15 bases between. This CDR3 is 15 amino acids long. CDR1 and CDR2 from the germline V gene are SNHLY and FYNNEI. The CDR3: CASSQQLLSTGELFF. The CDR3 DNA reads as TGTGCCAGCAGCCAACAGTTATTAAGCACCGGGGAGCTGTTTTTT.

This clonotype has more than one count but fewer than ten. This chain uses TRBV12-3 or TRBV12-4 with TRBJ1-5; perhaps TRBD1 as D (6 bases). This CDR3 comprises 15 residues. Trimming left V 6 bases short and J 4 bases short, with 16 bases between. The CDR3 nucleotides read TGTGCCAGCAGAACCGTCGGGGGGCGGAATCAGCCCCAGCATTTT. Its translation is CASRTVGGRNQPQHF.

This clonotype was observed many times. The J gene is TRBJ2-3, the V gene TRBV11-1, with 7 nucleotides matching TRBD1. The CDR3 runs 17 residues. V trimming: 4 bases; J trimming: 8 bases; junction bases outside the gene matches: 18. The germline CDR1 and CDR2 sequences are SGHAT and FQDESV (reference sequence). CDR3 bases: TGTGCCAGCAGCTCCTCCACCGACAGGGCCCTAAGGGGTACGCAGTATTTT. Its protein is CASSSSTDRALRGTQYF.

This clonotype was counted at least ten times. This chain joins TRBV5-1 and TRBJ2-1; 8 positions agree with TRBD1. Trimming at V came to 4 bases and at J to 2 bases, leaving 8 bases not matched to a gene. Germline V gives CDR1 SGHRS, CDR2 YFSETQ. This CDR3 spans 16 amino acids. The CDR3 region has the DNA TGCGCCAGCAGCCCCGACAGGGGTAATACCTACAATGAGCAGTTCTTC. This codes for CASSPDRGNTYNEQFF.